These 8 T cell receptor beta chains came from one sample sequenced in a study of shared clonotypes between healthy human individuals. Clones were sequenced by immunoSEQ multiplex PCR, and TCRdb holds only the in-frame ones, with some missing. The sample shows roughly 300,000 clones, 70% to 75% of them seen only once. The sample comprised memory CD4+ T cells sorted from blood. Indicated subset: CD45RA-negative fraction. These receptors all stem from a man aged 25-45 years in good health.

The V call is TRBV29-1, the J call TRBJ2-7; 8 bases agree with TRBD2. Trimming at V came to 6 bases and at J to 6 bases, leaving 10 bases not matched to a gene. This CDR3 has 13 amino acids. In germline, CDR1 is SQVTM, CDR2 ANQGSEA. CDR3 loop: CSVRPGGAGEQYF. DNA for the CDR3: TGCAGCGTCCGTCCGGGGGGGGCGGGCGAGCAGTACTTC.

This clone was picked up one time. The rearrangement links TRBV6-4 to TRBJ2-1; the match to TRBD2 covers 8 bases. CDR1 is MRHNA and CDR2 is SNTAGT in the germline V gene. This CDR3 has 15 residues. With 5 bases clipped from V and 0 bases from J, the junction kept 3 bases outside the gene matches. The CDR3 region is CASSSTSGSYNEQFF. The CDR3 coding sequence is TGTGCCAGCAGTTCCACTAGCGGCTCCTACAATGAGCAGTTCTTC.

The chain uses TRBV7-3 and TRBJ2-5; 8 nucleotides line up with TRBD1. This CDR3 comprises 14 residues. Germline assignment: CDR1 SGHTA and CDR2 FQGTGA. The V and J ends lost 5 bases and 5 bases, in that order; junction bases with no gene match: 7. DNA for the CDR3: TGTGCCAGCAGCGCAGGGGGCGCGATTGAGACCCAGTACTTC. Its protein product is CASSAGGAIETQYF.

As regards this clone: One end of the junction is discordant with germline, which a read error may explain. Additional DNA sequences in this sample encode the identical CDR3. The rearrangement links TRBV7-7 to TRBJ2-7, with 9 bases identical to TRBD2. This CDR3 is built from 15 residues. From germline, CDR1 is SSHAT and CDR2 FNYEAQ (reference sequence). The DNA of the CDR3 is TGTGCTAGCAGTCCGGGACTAGCCGAAACCTACGAGCAGTACTTC. Translating gives CASSPGLAETYEQYF.

The V call is TRBV7-8, the J call TRBJ2-4; a weak D match, TRBD1 (5 bases). The length of the CDR3 is 14 residues. V lost 1 base, J lost 7 bases, and 11 bases lay in between. The germline V gene has CDR1 SGHVS and CDR2 FQNEAQ. This chain's CDR3 is CASSLDTGGNIQYF. Written as DNA, the CDR3 is TGTGCCAGCAGCTTAGATACAGGTGGGAACATTCAGTACTTC.

V and J are TRBV6-4 and TRBJ2-1; the match to TRBD2 covers 10 bases. The V gene's germline CDR1 is MRHNA and CDR2 SNTAGT. CDR3 size: 15 residues. V was pared by 3 bases and J by 2 bases, with 1 base of the junction left unmatched. Here the CDR3 DNA reads TGTGCCAGCAGTGAGCTAGCGGGAGCCTACAATGAGCAGTTCTTC. Its protein is CASSELAGAYNEQFF.

In this sample, this clone turned up a few times. The V and J genes are TRBV27 and TRBJ1-5; no definite D call. Germline V lookup: CDR1 MNHEY, CDR2 SMNVEV (reference sequence). Trimming shortened V by 3 bases and J by 6 bases, and 18 bases separated the two germline ends. CDR3 length equals 16 residues. DNA of the CDR3: TGTGCCAGCAGTTTTTCGGTGCTTGAGGGCTGTCAGCCCCAGCATTTT. Protein sequence: CASSFSVLEGCQPQHF.

V gene TRBV28 combines with J gene TRBJ1-4; possibly TRBD1 for D (6 bases). Germline V gene lookup returns CDR1 MDHEN and CDR2 SYDVKM. The CDR3 covers 15 residues. Trimming left V 5 bases short and J 7 bases short, with 17 bases between. In nucleotides, the CDR3 is TGTGCCAGCAGTCCCTCCGGGACATTAAGTGAAAAACTGTTTTTT. Translating gives CASSPSGTLSEKLFF.